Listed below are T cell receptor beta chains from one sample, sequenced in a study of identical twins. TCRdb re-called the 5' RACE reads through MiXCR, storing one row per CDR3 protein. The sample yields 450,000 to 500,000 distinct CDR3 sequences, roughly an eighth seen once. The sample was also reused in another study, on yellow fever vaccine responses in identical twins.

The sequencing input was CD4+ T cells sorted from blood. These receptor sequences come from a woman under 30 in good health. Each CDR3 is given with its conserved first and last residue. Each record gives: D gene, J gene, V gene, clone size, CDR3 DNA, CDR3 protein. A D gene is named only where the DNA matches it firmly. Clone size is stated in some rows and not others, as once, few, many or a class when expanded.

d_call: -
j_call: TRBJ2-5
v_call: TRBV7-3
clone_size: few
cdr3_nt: TGTGCCAGCAGCCCCTGGGCAGGCCAAGAGACCCAGTACTTC
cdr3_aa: CASSPWAGQETQYF

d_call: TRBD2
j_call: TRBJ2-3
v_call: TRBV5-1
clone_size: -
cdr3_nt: TGCGCCAGCAACTTGGAGGCTAGCGGTGGGGCAGATACGCAGTATTTT
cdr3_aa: CASNLEASGGADTQYF

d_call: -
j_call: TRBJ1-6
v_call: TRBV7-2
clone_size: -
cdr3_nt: TGTGCCAGCAGCTCGTCGGGGACAATAAATAATTCACCCCTCCACTTT
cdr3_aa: CASSSSGTINNSPLHF

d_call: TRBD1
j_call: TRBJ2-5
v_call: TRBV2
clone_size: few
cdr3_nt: TGTGCCAGCAGGGGGACAGCGCAAAACCAAGAGACCCAGTACTTC
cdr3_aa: CASRGTAQNQETQYF

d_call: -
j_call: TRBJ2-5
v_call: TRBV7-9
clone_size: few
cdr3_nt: TGTGCCAGCAGCTTCACCAGCGGGGAGACCCAGTACTTC
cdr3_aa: CASSFTSGETQYF

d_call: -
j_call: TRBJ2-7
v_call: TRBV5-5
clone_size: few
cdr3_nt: TGTGCCAGCAGCTTGCGGGACACTCCCTACGAGCAGTACTTC
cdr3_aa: CASSLRDTPYEQYF

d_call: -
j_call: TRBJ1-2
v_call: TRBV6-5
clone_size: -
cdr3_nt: TGTGCCAGCAGTTACTCGATGGCGGGCGGCGGCTACACCTTC
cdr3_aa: CASSYSMAGGGYTF

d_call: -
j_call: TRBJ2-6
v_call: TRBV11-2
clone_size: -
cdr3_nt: TGTGCCAGAATCTTAGTGGGGACCGGGGCCAACGTCCTGACTTTC
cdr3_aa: CARILVGTGANVLTF

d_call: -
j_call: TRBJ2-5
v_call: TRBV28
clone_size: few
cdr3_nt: TGTGCCAGCATGTCAAGGGTTGATATAGAGGAGACCCAGTACTTC
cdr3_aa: CASMSRVDIEETQYF

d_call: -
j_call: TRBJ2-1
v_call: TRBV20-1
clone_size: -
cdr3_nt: TGCAGTGCTCCCACACCAGGGTTTGGGAATGAGCAGTTCTTC
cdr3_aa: CSAPTPGFGNEQFF

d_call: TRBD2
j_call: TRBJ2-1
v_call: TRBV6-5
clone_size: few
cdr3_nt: TGTGCCAGCAGTTCCCGCCAGCGGGAGCCCTACAATGAGCAGTTCTTC
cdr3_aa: CASSSRQREPYNEQFF